Listed below are T cell receptor beta chains from one sample, sequenced in a study of T cell repertoires in cytomegalovirus infection. For these receptors, no antigen is known. Each CDR3 protein gets one entry after TCRdb re-called the reads with MiXCR. There are around 25,000 distinct CDR3 sequences in the sample; 20% to 25% occur only once, and roughly nine tenths lies in the top ten. The starting material was CD8+ T cells from cultured PBMCs, obtained from culture after CMV antigen stimulation. These receptors were taken from a human donor in good health (CMV status not recorded). Some clones in this sample may be carry-over from other donors' samples. Both conserved end residues are part of each CDR3. The order of the fields is J gene, V gene, CDR3 protein.

j_call: TRBJ2-7
v_call: TRBV27
cdr3_aa: CASSPDPERGNHEQYF

j_call: TRBJ2-5
v_call: TRBV11-1
cdr3_aa: CASSLAPGPSGVMNQETQYF

j_call: TRBJ1-1
v_call: TRBV4-1
cdr3_aa: CASSQGGSITEAFF

j_call: TRBJ2-2
v_call: TRBV7-9
cdr3_aa: CASSLHLGTGELFF

j_call: TRBJ2-2
v_call: TRBV15
cdr3_aa: CATSFVGGVTGELFF

j_call: TRBJ2-1
v_call: TRBV15
cdr3_aa: CATSLVGGNNEQFF

j_call: TRBJ2-3
v_call: TRBV27
cdr3_aa: CASTRAGGRVTDTQYF

j_call: TRBJ2-1
v_call: TRBV7-8
cdr3_aa: CASSLAPPPNEQFF

j_call: TRBJ2-7
v_call: TRBV4-3
cdr3_aa: CASSQVTGDYEQYF

j_call: TRBJ1-5
v_call: TRBV28
cdr3_aa: CATEKPAQPQHF

j_call: TRBJ2-1
v_call: TRBV6-4
cdr3_aa: CASSDSIEGEQFF

j_call: TRBJ1-1
v_call: TRBV19
cdr3_aa: CASGDRVPGYVTEAFF

j_call: TRBJ1-5
v_call: TRBV2
cdr3_aa: CASWTGGNQPQHF

j_call: TRBJ2-7
v_call: TRBV28
cdr3_aa: CASSLRSGTGGYEQYF

j_call: TRBJ2-7
v_call: TRBV10-3
cdr3_aa: CAIQTSGVDEQYF

j_call: TRBJ2-7
v_call: TRBV7-2
cdr3_aa: CASSLQGSRGGEQYF

j_call: TRBJ2-7
v_call: TRBV11-2
cdr3_aa: CASSLGWSYGQYF

j_call: TRBJ2-7
v_call: TRBV6-5
cdr3_aa: CASSSPDRVHEQYF

j_call: TRBJ2-1
v_call: TRBV7-9
cdr3_aa: CASSLVQGSYNEQFF

j_call: TRBJ1-5
v_call: TRBV19
cdr3_aa: CASSRYTGFRGYSNQPQHF

j_call: TRBJ2-3
v_call: TRBV7-9
cdr3_aa: CASSHRLTSGGYGTDTQYF

j_call: TRBJ2-7
v_call: TRBV12-3/TRBV12-4
cdr3_aa: CASSLDRDLSYEQYF

j_call: TRBJ2-1
v_call: TRBV7-6
cdr3_aa: CASSTSGGAINEQFF

j_call: TRBJ2-7
v_call: TRBV12-5
cdr3_aa: CASGLGQGGGEQYF

j_call: TRBJ2-1
v_call: TRBV11-2
cdr3_aa: CASKRPGQGDNEQFF

j_call: TRBJ1-1
v_call: TRBV7-4
cdr3_aa: CASSPDRATEAFF

j_call: TRBJ1-1
v_call: TRBV6-5
cdr3_aa: CASSYSITGNTEAFF

j_call: TRBJ1-4
v_call: TRBV12-3/TRBV12-4
cdr3_aa: CASSYRDRGEKLFF

j_call: TRBJ1-1
v_call: TRBV14
cdr3_aa: CASSQAGRGRGTEAFF

j_call: TRBJ2-5
v_call: TRBV6-6
cdr3_aa: CASRDREEETQYF

j_call: TRBJ2-5
v_call: TRBV12-3/TRBV12-4
cdr3_aa: CASSWRTDELGHPKGTQYF

j_call: TRBJ2-1
v_call: TRBV7-9
cdr3_aa: CASSFSRDSSYNEQFF

j_call: TRBJ2-5
v_call: TRBV28
cdr3_aa: CASSFYRGLAGKETQYF

j_call: TRBJ1-1
v_call: TRBV19
cdr3_aa: CASSTSYRPNTEAFF

j_call: TRBJ1-6
v_call: TRBV7-6
cdr3_aa: CASSLVVVTGSPLHF

j_call: TRBJ1-4
v_call: TRBV12-3/TRBV12-4
cdr3_aa: CASRSRRRDNEKLFF

j_call: TRBJ1-6
v_call: TRBV7-2
cdr3_aa: CASSLESGQGSSPLHF

j_call: TRBJ1-3
v_call: TRBV7-9
cdr3_aa: CASSHQATDGNTIYF

j_call: TRBJ1-1
v_call: TRBV7-3
cdr3_aa: CASSPHTVQALGSTEAFF

j_call: TRBJ2-1
v_call: TRBV28
cdr3_aa: CASSPTGDFNNEQFF

j_call: TRBJ2-3
v_call: TRBV6-5
cdr3_aa: CASSYSMAGLTDTQYF

j_call: TRBJ2-1
v_call: TRBV7-2
cdr3_aa: CASSFGTGISGEQFF

j_call: TRBJ1-3
v_call: TRBV4-1
cdr3_aa: CASSQVGVQYSGNTIYF

j_call: TRBJ2-1
v_call: TRBV6-2/TRBV6-3
cdr3_aa: CASSYTAHLNNEQFF

j_call: TRBJ2-7
v_call: TRBV7-2
cdr3_aa: CASSPRDGAVREQYF

j_call: TRBJ2-1
v_call: TRBV12-3/TRBV12-4
cdr3_aa: CASRGDEQFF

j_call: TRBJ2-7
v_call: TRBV20-1
cdr3_aa: CSASMGMGYEQYF

j_call: TRBJ1-4
v_call: TRBV19
cdr3_aa: CASSISRANEKLFF

j_call: TRBJ1-2
v_call: TRBV20-1
cdr3_aa: CSAREAQGNYGYTF

j_call: TRBJ1-3
v_call: TRBV7-2
cdr3_aa: CASSLTGVASGNTIYF

j_call: TRBJ1-2
v_call: TRBV6-1
cdr3_aa: CASSMTGGLGGYTF

j_call: TRBJ2-1
v_call: TRBV12-3/TRBV12-4
cdr3_aa: CASSLGHLGIVSYNEQFF

j_call: TRBJ2-3
v_call: TRBV20-1
cdr3_aa: CSARGPEDRTDTQYF

j_call: TRBJ1-5
v_call: TRBV5-6
cdr3_aa: CASSLGQGDQPQHF

j_call: TRBJ2-5
v_call: TRBV20-1
cdr3_aa: CSARGTSGGLETQYF

j_call: TRBJ1-2
v_call: TRBV12-3/TRBV12-4
cdr3_aa: CASPGTRSFNYGYTF

j_call: TRBJ2-1
v_call: TRBV27
cdr3_aa: CASSSSRGGLNEQFF

j_call: TRBJ1-5
v_call: TRBV6-6
cdr3_aa: CASSYRADQPQHF

j_call: TRBJ2-1
v_call: TRBV6-2/TRBV6-3
cdr3_aa: CASSSRSWAGPNEQFF

j_call: TRBJ2-1
v_call: TRBV7-2
cdr3_aa: CASSLALAGAGAYNEQFF